The rows below give T cell receptor beta chains drawn from one sample of a study of blood T cell repertoires in COVID-19. TCRdb keeps only in-frame clones here, not all; method: immunoSEQ multiplex PCR. The repertoire consists of tens of thousands of clones, with approximately 91% occurring once and the leading ten covering roughly 3%. The sample taken for sequencing was peripheral blood. The source of these receptors is a man aged 45-65 years with active COVID-19. Each CDR3 is given with its conserved first and last residue. D genes are given only for firm matches. For some rows the clone size is stated as once, few or many, or as a class when expanded; others skip it.

>TRBJ1-1|TRBD1|TRBV19|NA
TGTGCCAGTAGCCCGGGACAGGGGTGGACTGAAGCTTTCTTT
CASSPGQGWTEAFF
>TRBJ1-6|NA|TRBV4-1|NA
TGCGCCAGCGGACCCGGGACTCAGGCGTATTCACCCCTCCACTTT
CASGPGTQAYSPLHF
>TRBJ2-1|TRBD2|TRBV11-1|NA
TGTGCCAGCAGCTTAACCGACAGCGGGGTAAATGAGCAGTTCTTC
CASSLTDSGVNEQFF
>TRBJ2-2|NA|TRBV18|NA
TGTGCCAGCTCACCAACACATTCCACCGGGGAGCTGTTTTTT
CASSPTHSTGELFF
>TRBJ1-5|TRBD1|TRBV2|NA
TGTGCCAGCAGTACTGGGACAGGCAACCTGATACTCAATCAGCCCCAGCATTTT
CASSTGTGNLILNQPQHF
>TRBJ2-3|NA|TRBV7-3|NA
TGTGCCAGCAGCTTCGGTGATACGCAGTATTTT
CASSFGDTQYF
>TRBJ2-5|NA|TRBV6-5|once
TGTGCCAGCAGTTACTCCCCCAGGGAGACCCAGTACTTC
CASSYSPRETQYF
>TRBJ2-2|TRBD2|TRBV19|NA
TGTGCCAGTACGCTAGCGGGGGTATGGACCGGGGAGCTGTTTTTT
CASTLAGVWTGELFF
>TRBJ2-1|NA|TRBV18|NA
TGTGCCAGCTCACCATTGGGGCGCCGGTACAATGAGCAGTTCTTC
CASSPLGRRYNEQFF
>TRBJ2-3|NA|TRBV11-2|NA
TGTGCCAGCAGCTTAGTGGGGGGTACTAGCACAGATACGCAGTATTTT
CASSLVGGTSTDTQYF
>TRBJ1-3|NA|TRBV4-2|NA
TGTGCCAGCAGCCAAGAATTACAGATGGGAAACACCATATATTTT
CASSQELQMGNTIYF
>TRBJ2-3|TRBD2|TRBV9|once
TGTGCCAGCAGCGCGACTAGCGGGGTATACACAGATACGCAGTATTTT
CASSATSGVYTDTQYF
>TRBJ2-7|TRBD2|TRBV10-3|NA
TGTGCCATCAGGGCTAGCGGGGGGGCGTCCGAGCAGTACTTC
CAIRASGGASEQYF
>TRBJ2-1|TRBD2|TRBV11-2|NA
TGTGCCAGCAGCTTGGGTAGCGGGAGTATCGGTAGCTCCTACAATGAGCAGTTCTTC
CASSLGSGSIGSSYNEQFF
>TRBJ1-1|TRBD1|TRBV19|NA
TGTGCCACCACGACAGGGGGCGCGGTAAACACTGAAGCTTTCTTT
CATTTGGAVNTEAFF
>TRBJ2-1|NA|TRBV21-1|NA
TGTGCCAGCAGCAAAACCCGACGGGGGTGTGAGCAGTTCTTC
CASSKTRRGCEQFF
>TRBJ2-4|NA|TRBV9|NA
TGTGCCAGCAGCTCTACAGGGTCCAAAAACATTCAGTACTTC
CASSSTGSKNIQYF
>TRBJ2-1|NA|TRBV6-4|once
TGTGCCAGCAGTGACTGGCCCTACAATGAGCAGTTCTTC
CASSDWPYNEQFF
>TRBJ2-4|NA|TRBV19|NA
TGTGCCAGTCAACAGGGCAAACTAGCCAAAAACATTCAGTACTTC
CASQQGKLAKNIQYF
>TRBJ1-2|NA|TRBV6-6|NA
TGTGCCAGCAGTTATCAGGGTGAGGGCTACACCTTC
CASSYQGEGYTF
>TRBJ1-5|NA|TRBV24-1|NA
TGTGCCACCAGTGATGCGAATGGCAATCAGCCCCAGCATTTT
CATSDANGNQPQHF
>TRBJ2-3|TRBD2|TRBV18|NA
TGTGCCAGCCAAGGGACTAGCGGAAACACAGATACGCAGTATTTT
CASQGTSGNTDTQYF
>TRBJ1-4|TRBD1|TRBV10-2|NA
TGCGCCAGCAGCGGACAGGGAGGGGAAAAACTGTTTTTT
CASSGQGGEKLFF
>TRBJ1-2|NA|TRBV18|NA
TGTGCCAGCTCACCACCGACGGGAGGCTACACCTTC
CASSPPTGGYTF
>TRBJ2-1|TRBD2|TRBV7-3|once
TGTGCCAGCAGCTTAACGACTAGCGGTGCTCAGCAGTTCTTC
CASSLTTSGAQQFF
>TRBJ2-5|TRBD2|TRBV7-2|NA
TGTGCCAGCAGCCCTTTGCAGCGGGAGATCGGGAAGACCCAGTACTTC
CASSPLQREIGKTQYF
>TRBJ2-3|TRBD2|TRBV4-2|NA
TGTGCCAGCAGCCCTACAGGAGCGGGAGGGGACACAGATACGCAGTATTTT
CASSPTGAGGDTDTQYF
>TRBJ2-1|TRBD2|TRBV5-1|NA
TGCGCCAGCAGCTTAATGCGGGAGGGTCGTGAGCAGTTCTTC
CASSLMREGREQFF
>TRBJ1-5|TRBD1|TRBV19|NA
TGTGCCAGTTCGGGACAGGGGAAGAATCAGCCCCAGCATTTT
CASSGQGKNQPQHF
>TRBJ2-5|NA|TRBV5-1|once
TGCGCCAGCAGCTCTAGAGAGACCCAGTACTTC
CASSSRETQYF
>TRBJ2-1|TRBD2|TRBV6-5|once
TGTGCCAGCAGTTTAAGACTAGCGGAATACAATGAGCAGTTCTTC
CASSLRLAEYNEQFF
>TRBJ2-1|NA|TRBV6-2/TRBV6-3|NA
TGTGCCAGCAGCCAGACTAGCTCCTACAATGAGCAGTTCTTC
CASSQTSSYNEQFF